These 31 T cell receptor beta chains share one sample of origin, sequenced in a study of blood T cell repertoires in COVID-19. Generated by immunoSEQ multiplex PCR, the TCRdb table keeps only in-frame clones and is missing some. The repertoire includes 210,000 or so clones, about nine tenths of them detected once, and approximately 2.8% sits in the top ten. The sequenced material came from PBMCs or T cells enriched from blood (not recorded which). These receptors were obtained from a woman between 50 and 59 years old in a cohort exposed to, infected with or recovered from COVID-19 (not recorded which).

This chain uses TRBV2 with TRBJ1-4; TRBD1 is a possible D gene (5 bases). The CDR3 extends over 14 amino acids. The V end was cut by 4 bases, the J end by 5 bases, with 11 bases between. CDR1 SNHLY and CDR2 FYNNEI come from the germline V gene. Written as DNA, the CDR3 is TGTGCCAGCAGTGTTCAACAGGAAAATGAAAAACTGTTTTTT. Encoded protein: CASSVQQENEKLFF.

The V gene is TRBV3-1 (or the pseudogene TRBV3-2), the J gene TRBJ1-1; D is undetermined. The V gene lost 5 bases and the J gene lost 1 base, with 5 bases spanning the gap. CDR1 is LGHDT, CDR2 YNNKEL, per germline (reference sequence). The CDR3 has 12 residues. The CDR3 nucleotides are TGTGCCAGCAGCAACGGGAACACTGAAGCTTTCTTT. It is translated as CASSNGNTEAFF.

V and J are TRBV7-2 and TRBJ2-1; D is possibly TRBD1 (6 bases). The length of the CDR3 is 14 residues. Trimming removed 6 bases from V and 4 bases from J, with 13 bases in between. Germline V CDR1 and CDR2: SGHTA, FQGNSA. The DNA of the CDR3 is TGTGCCAGCAGACCAGGGGCAGCTTACAATGAGCAGTTCTTC. This sequence encodes CASRPGAAYNEQFF. The whole variable domain, remainder taken from reference TRBV7-2 and TRBJ2-1, is GAGVSQSPSNKVTEKGKDVELRCDPISGHTALYWYRQSLGQGLEFLIYFQGNSAPDKSGLPSDRFSAERTGGSVSTLTIQRTQQEDSAVYLCASRPGAAYNEQFFGPGTRLTVL.

The J gene is TRBJ1-3, the V gene TRBV7-2; D is ambiguous. Trimming cost V 2 bases and J 2 bases, with 13 bases left between them. Per the germline V gene, CDR1 is SGHTA and CDR2 is FQGNSA. The CDR3 contains 16 residues. Here the CDR3 reads CASSLQLARPGNTIYF. The CDR3 DNA reads TGTGCCAGCAGCTTACAGCTAGCGAGACCTGGAAACACCATATATTTT.

V gene TRBV4-2 combines with J gene TRBJ1-4; 9 positions match TRBD1. The CDR3 extends over 16 amino acids. V shed 3 bases and J 6 bases; nucleotides not matched to a gene: 8. Germline V gives CDR1 LGHNA, CDR2 YNFKEQ. CDR3 in amino acids: CASSQIQGAGYEKLFF. The CDR3 coding sequence is TGTGCCAGCAGCCAGATACAGGGGGCCGGGTATGAAAAACTGTTTTTT.

This chain links TRBV5-4 with TRBJ2-3; TRBD2 might be the D (7 bases). In germline, CDR1 is SGHNT, CDR2 YYREEE (reference sequence). The CDR3 covers 17 residues. V lost 0 bases and J lost 1, with 15 bases in between. This chain's CDR3 is CASSLARGGLGTDTQYF. The CDR3 bases are TGTGCCAGCAGCTTGGCAAGGGGGGGGCTGGGCACAGATACGCAGTATTTT.

This chain uses TRBV28 with TRBJ1-2; D is perhaps TRBD1 (5 bases). The CDR3 spans 13 residues. CDR1 and CDR2 from the germline V gene are MDHEN and SYDVKM. V lost 2 bases, J lost 6 bases, and 10 bases lay in between. The CDR3 here is CASSLRTSDGYTF. For the CDR3, the DNA is TGTGCCAGCAGTTTAAGGACATCTGATGGCTACACCTTC.

This chain uses TRBV27 with TRBJ1-4; 7 positions match TRBD1. Trimming at V came to 5 bases and at J to 3 bases, leaving 9 bases not matched to a gene. CDR3 size: 16 residues. The germline V gene encodes CDR1 MNHEY and CDR2 SMNVEV (reference sequence). The CDR3 DNA follows: TGTGCCAGCAGTGATGGAGGGGGCGCAGCTAATGAAAAACTGTTTTTT. As protein: CASSDGGGAANEKLFF.

This rearrangement joins TRBV6-2 or TRBV6-3 to TRBJ2-5; D may be TRBD2 (5 bases). Trimming removed 2 bases at V and 9 bases at J, with 13 bases between. This CDR3 contains 13 residues. Germline V gene lookup returns CDR1 MNHEY and CDR2 SVGEGT. This CDR3 reads CASSYMNSGPQYF. The CDR3 DNA sequence: TGTGCCAGCAGTTACATGAACAGCGGTCCCCAGTACTTC.

The gene calls are TRBV5-3 and TRBJ2-6, with 8 bases fitting TRBD1. TRBV5-3 is classed as an ORF, of uncertain function. This CDR3 has 18 residues. V dropped 5 bases and J dropped 3; count of bases not matched to a gene: 13. CDR3 region: CARSRRTGKKVGANVLTF. In DNA, the CDR3 is TGTGCCAGAAGTCGGCGGACAGGGAAAAAAGTTGGGGCCAACGTCCTGACTTTC.

This clone has only a few counts. The CDR3 DNA follows: TGCGCCAGCAGCCCGGGACAGTCCGCCTATGGCTACACCTTC. As protein: CASSPGQSAYGYTF. The gene calls are TRBV5-1 and TRBJ1-2; 7 bases agree with TRBD1. The CDR3 spans 14 residues. From germline, CDR1 is SGHRS and CDR2 YFSETQ. J gave up 4 bases and V 4 bases, and 7 bases lay outside the gene matches.

The rearrangement uses TRBV10-2 and TRBJ2-5; 8 nucleotides match TRBD2. With V trimmed by 3 bases and J by 5 bases, 11 bases remained unmatched. The germline CDR1 and CDR2 sequences are WSHSY and SAAADI. This CDR3 is 16 amino acids long. This CDR3 reads CASSEGLLAAGETQYF. In nucleotides, the CDR3 is TGCGCCAGCAGTGAAGGGTTACTAGCGGCGGGGGAGACCCAGTACTTC.

This clone came up once. This chain connects TRBV29-1 to TRBJ1-1; no reliable D call. The V gene's germline CDR1 is SQVTM and CDR2 ANQGSEA. The CDR3 consists of 12 residues. V lost 4 bases, J lost 7 bases, and 13 bases lay in between. CDR3 nucleotide sequence: TGCAGCGTTGCTGACTCGGACTTTGAAGCTTTCTTT. It is translated as CSVADSDFEAFF. Based on the CDR3 plus reference TRBV29-1 and TRBJ1-1, the full variable domain is SAVISQKPSRDICQRGTSLTIQCQVDSQVTMMFWYRQQPGQSLTLIATANQGSEATYESGFVIDKFPISRPNLTFSTLTVSNMSPEDSSIYLCSVADSDFEAFFGQGTRLTVV.

Only one count was recorded for this clone. In nucleotides, the CDR3 is TGTGCCACCAGCAGAGATCGGGCAGGGGGCTACGAGCAGTACTTC. It encodes CATSRDRAGGYEQYF. The genes are TRBV15 and TRBJ2-7; 7 nucleotides match TRBD1. The J segment lost 3 bases and the V segment lost 0 bases, leaving 5 bases of the junction unmatched. Germline V gene lookup returns CDR1 LNHNV and CDR2 YYDKDF (reference sequence). The CDR3 has 15 residues.

This clone came up a few times. The rearrangement joins TRBV19 to TRBJ2-3; D is unclear. Between the trimmed V and J ends, which lost 9 bases and 6 bases, there was a span of 13 bases. Germline loops: CDR1 LNHDA, CDR2 SQIVND (reference sequence). The CDR3 is 12 residues long. CDR3 nucleotides: TGTGCCAGCCGACTCTCCGGGGATACGCAGTATTTT. Amino acids: CASRLSGDTQYF.

The chain joins TRBV28 to TRBJ1-3; D ambiguous. CDR1 and CDR2 from the germline V gene are MDHEN and SYDVKM. The V end lost 3 bases, the J end lost 3 bases, and 9 bases lay between the germline ends. The CDR3 runs to 14 residues. CDR3 sequence: CASSLPGNGNTIYF. The CDR3 DNA is TGTGCCAGCAGTTTGCCGGGAAATGGAAACACCATATATTTT.

This clone was found a few times. This chain uses TRBV12-3 or TRBV12-4 with TRBJ1-1; D call uncertain. The ends were cut back, 6 bases at V and 0 bases at J, with 8 bases in the middle. CDR3 size: 13 residues. The CDR3: CASRLSLNTEAFF. The CDR3 DNA is TGTGCCAGCAGACTTAGCTTGAACACTGAAGCTTTCTTT.

The chain couples TRBV7-9 to TRBJ1-2; D is unresolved. CDR1 is SEHNR, CDR2 FQNEAQ, per germline (reference sequence). V shed 2 bases and J shed 9 bases, with 10 bases lying between them. This CDR3 comprises 12 residues. In DNA, the CDR3 is TGTGCCAGCAGCTTAATCCAGGCCCGCTACACCTTC. The encoded protein is CASSLIQARYTF.

This clone appeared a few times. The rearrangement links TRBV7-2 to TRBJ1-1; D is unresolved. The CDR3 contains 13 residues. The germline V gene encodes CDR1 SGHTA and CDR2 FQGNSA. V lost 5 bases and J 6 bases, leaving 13 bases between the germline ends. The CDR3 coding sequence is TGTGCCAGCAGCAAAAGTGGAGGGCCTGAAGCTTTCTTT. Residues: CASSKSGGPEAFF.

In this sample, this clone turned up a few times. The chain employs TRBV7-2 and TRBJ2-1, with D perhaps TRBD1 (5 bases). CDR1 and CDR2 from the germline V gene are SGHTA and FQGNSA. The V and J ends lost 3 bases and 0 bases respectively, with 18 bases between them. The CDR3 is made up of 18 amino acids. This chain's CDR3 is CASSFPPQGISSYNEQFF. The CDR3 nucleotides read TGTGCCAGCAGCTTCCCCCCCCAGGGAATCAGCTCCTACAATGAGCAGTTCTTC.

The chain uses TRBV2 and TRBJ2-7, with D possibly being TRBD2 (6 bases). Trimming stripped 7 bases from V and 6 bases from J, with 19 bases between. Germline CDR1 reads SNHLY; CDR2 reads FYNNEI. The CDR3 covers 14 residues. The DNA for the CDR3 is TGTGCCAGCACTCCGGGGGTAGCGGCGGGCGAGCAGTACTTC. The encoded protein is CASTPGVAAGEQYF.

This rearrangement joins TRBV30 to TRBJ1-1, with a tentative D call TRBD1 (5 bases). CDR1 and CDR2 from the germline V gene are GTSNPN and SVGIG (reference sequence). The CDR3 runs 12 residues. The V and J ends lost 3 bases and 5 bases respectively, with 10 bases between them. CDR3 region: CAWRTVWTEAFF. The CDR3 DNA reads TGTGCCTGGAGGACAGTATGGACTGAAGCTTTCTTT.

This clone has just a few counts. The rearrangement links TRBV6-5 to TRBJ1-5; D remains unclear. Germline CDR1 MNHEY, CDR2 SVGAGI. V dropped 6 bases and J dropped 3 bases, with 9 bases sitting between them. This CDR3 is built from 13 residues. DNA for the CDR3: TGTGCCAGCAGCACAGACCCCAATCAGCCCCAGCATTTT. This gives the protein CASSTDPNQPQHF.

In this sample, this clone turned up once. The rearrangement uses TRBV7-9 and TRBJ2-5; possibly TRBD2 for D (5 bases). This CDR3 is built from 14 residues. CDR1 is SEHNR, CDR2 FQNEAQ, per germline (reference sequence). Between the trimmed V and J ends, which lost 4 bases and 1 base, there was a span of 10 bases. The CDR3 region has the DNA TGTGCCAGCAGCTCGGACTGGCTCCAAGAGACCCAGTACTTC. Translating it yields CASSSDWLQETQYF.

The CDR3: CSASRTGVSNQPQHF. The CDR3 DNA reads TGCAGTGCTAGTCGGACAGGGGTAAGCAATCAGCCCCAGCATTTT. The chain recombines TRBV20-1 with TRBJ1-5, with TRBD1 matching over 9 bases. Germline values: CDR1 DFQATT, CDR2 SNEGSKA (reference sequence). The V segment lost 3 bases and the J segment 1 base; nucleotides outside the gene matches: 4. The CDR3 is made up of 15 amino acids.

The chain links TRBV28 to TRBJ1-2; 7 bases fit TRBD1. V lost 8 bases, J lost 5 bases, and 11 bases stayed unmatched. Germline CDR1 and CDR2: MDHEN and SYDVKM. The CDR3 contains 14 residues. CDR3 residues: CASSTGQSSYGYTF. The CDR3 DNA follows: TGTGCCAGCTCCACGGGACAGTCATCTTATGGCTACACCTTC.

This chain uses TRBV11-2 with TRBJ2-7; perhaps TRBD1 as D (6 bases). This CDR3 region has 14 residues. Germline V gives CDR1 SGHAT, CDR2 FQNNGV. Trimming pared 4 bases from V and 4 bases from J, leaving 14 bases between. DNA for the CDR3: TGTGCCAGCAGCTCGACAGGAAAGGGGTACGAGCAGTACTTC. Protein: CASSSTGKGYEQYF. Looking up the rest from reference TRBV11-2 and TRBJ2-7 gives the full variable domain: EAGVAQSPRYKIIEKRQSVAFWCNPISGHATLYWYQQILGQGPKLLIQFQNNGVVDDSQLPKDRFSAERLKGVDSTLKIQPAKLEDSAVYLCASSSTGKGYEQYFGPGTRLTVT.

This clone was seen once. This chain links TRBV5-6 with TRBJ2-7, with 7 bases aligning to TRBD1. This CDR3 has 15 residues. The germline CDR1 and CDR2 sequences are SGHDT and YYEEEE. V lost 0 bases to trimming and J lost 3 bases; unmatched junction nucleotides: 6. The CDR3 sequence is CASSLGWTGSYEQYF. CDR3 in DNA: TGTGCCAGCAGCTTGGGGTGGACAGGTAGCTACGAGCAGTACTTC.

This clone was observed once. This sequence joins TRBV28 and TRBJ1-2; 9 bases agree with TRBD1. The CDR3 consists of 15 residues. CDR1 and CDR2 from the germline V gene are MDHEN and SYDVKM. Unmatched junction bases numbered 10, after V lost 5 bases and J lost 6 bases. The DNA of the CDR3 is TGTGCCAGCAGTGTAACACCGGGACAGGGTAATGGCTACACCTTC. This encodes CASSVTPGQGNGYTF.

The V gene is TRBV6-5, the J gene TRBJ1-6; D not certain. V dropped 0 bases and J dropped 10 bases, with 13 bases sitting between them. The CDR3 totals 15 residues. From germline, CDR1 is MNHEY and CDR2 SVGAGI. In nucleotides, the CDR3 is TGTGCCAGCAGTTACTCCGGGAATGGGGAATCACCCCTCCACTTT. Amino acids: CASSYSGNGESPLHF.

A remark on this clone: Other DNA sequences in the same sample also yield this CDR3. As DNA, the CDR3 is TGTGCCAGCAGCCAATCGGGATACGAGCAGTACTTC. It is translated as CASSQSGYEQYF. V and J are TRBV4-2 and TRBJ2-7, with a possible D match to TRBD2 (5 bases). Germline CDR1 and CDR2: LGHNA and YNFKEQ. There are 12 residues in the CDR3. The V gene lost 2 bases and the J gene lost 4 bases, with 6 bases spanning the gap.